Sequencing of this T cell receptor (beta chain) was carried out in a study of Graves' ophthalmopathy and Graves' hyperthyroidism. There are many counts of this clonotype. TCR beta CDR3 amplification used RNA transcripts. HTBI primers were used in a first-round RT-PCR, which preceded a second-round multiplex PCR. TCRdb independently ran MiXCR on the multiplex PCR reads; one entry per CDR3 protein. The table lists 400,000 to 450,000 distinct CDR3 sequences, around 21% of them singletons. The J segment lost 10 bases and the V segment lost 10 bases, leaving 17 bases of the junction unmatched. The CDR3 totals 16 residues. CDR1 and CDR2 from the germline V gene are MNHEY and SVGAGI.

Sequenced: peripheral blood. The J gene is TRBJ2-2, the V gene TRBV6-5; TRBD2 agrees at 11 bases. The sequence derives from a woman under 30 with stable Graves' hyperthyroidism. The CDR3: CATKTVAGGPQAELFF. As DNA, the CDR3 is TGTGCCACCAAAACGGTAGCGGGAGGGCCTCAGGCGGAGCTGTTTTTT.